The 14 T cell receptor beta chains listed next were all sequenced from one sample in a study of cytomegalovirus exposure and HLA in healthy donors. This PCR relied on a set of 60 Vbeta primers and 13 Jbeta primers. Generated by immunoSEQ multiplex PCR, the TCRdb table keeps only in-frame clones and is missing some. The sample has about 40,000 clones. Sequenced input: PBMCs. These receptors originate from a male donor in good health and CMV-seronegative.

The J gene is TRBJ1-1, the V gene TRBV9; D perhaps matches TRBD1 (6 bases). Germline V gene lookup returns CDR1 SGDLS and CDR2 YYNGEE. The CDR3 has 13 residues. The V gene lost 0 bases and the J gene lost 8 bases, with 11 bases spanning the gap. CDR3 amino acids: CASSVGTAKEAFF. CDR3 DNA sequence: TGTGCCAGCAGCGTAGGGACAGCGAAGGAAGCTTTCTTT.

The chain employs TRBV13 and TRBJ1-6; D remains unclear. CDR1 and CDR2 (germline): PRHDT, FYEKMQ (reference sequence). Trimming cost V 0 bases and J 7 bases, with 10 bases left between them. The CDR3 is 15 amino acids. CDR3 nucleotides: TGTGCCAGCAGCTTAGGTTCGGCTAGAAATTCACCCCTCCACTTT. Encoded protein: CASSLGSARNSPLHF.

The rearrangement joins TRBV7-6 to TRBJ2-2; D is uncertain. Deletions cut 5 bases from V and 0 bases from J, with 10 bases between. The germline V gene has CDR1 SGHVS and CDR2 FNYEAQ. CDR3 length equals 15 residues. CDR3 sequence: CASSHVSPNTGELFF. The DNA for the CDR3 is TGTGCCAGCAGCCACGTAAGCCCGAACACCGGGGAGCTGTTTTTT.

The genes are TRBV9 and TRBJ1-3; D possibly corresponds to TRBD1 (6 bases). Germline-derived CDR1 and CDR2 are SGDLS and YYNGEE. The CDR3 totals 15 residues. The germline V and J ends were trimmed by 4 bases and 0 bases, with 11 bases remaining between them. The CDR3 region is CASSWGQNSGNTIYF. CDR3 nucleotide sequence: TGTGCCAGCAGCTGGGGGCAGAACTCTGGAAACACCATATATTTT.

The chain joins TRBV11-3 to TRBJ2-2, with 8 bases that match TRBD1. The CDR3 runs to 17 residues. Germline CDR1 SGHNT, CDR2 YENEEA. V shed 5 bases and J 7 bases; nucleotides not matched to a gene: 15. CDR3 coding DNA: TGTGCCAGCAGCGAAACCGCCCGCAGGGGGCTGGTCGGGGAGCTGTTTTTT. The encoded protein is CASSETARRGLVGELFF.

The chain is built from TRBV28 and TRBJ1-5; D might be TRBD1 (5 bases). The CDR3 totals 13 residues. Trimming removed 2 bases at V and 5 bases at J, with 7 bases between. Germline V gives CDR1 MDHEN, CDR2 SYDVKM. The CDR3 coding sequence is TGTGCCAGCAGTTTAGGCAGGGATCAGCCCCAGCATTTT. Translated: CASSLGRDQPQHF.

V and J are TRBV28 and TRBJ1-2; 7 nucleotides align to TRBD1. Germline V gene sequence: CDR1 MDHEN, CDR2 SYDVKM. The junction had 10 bases not matched to a gene; V was cut back by 1 base and J by 8 bases. CDR3 length: 15 amino acids. The CDR3: CASSLSPGGGTGYTF. CDR3 nucleotide sequence: TGTGCCAGCAGTTTATCGCCGGGAGGGGGCACGGGCTACACCTTC.

V usage is TRBV6-1 and J usage is TRBJ1-1; the D gene is possibly TRBD1 (6 bases). CDR3 length: 14 amino acids. Trimming left V 4 bases short and J 6 bases short, with 15 bases between. Germline V lookup: CDR1 MNHNS, CDR2 SASEGT. Written as DNA, the CDR3 is TGTGCCAGCAGTGGATACAGGGCGCAGGCTGAAGCTTTCTTT. Translating gives CASSGYRAQAEAFF.

The chain joins TRBV25-1 to TRBJ2-7, with TRBD1 matching over 9 bases. CDR1 is MGHDK, CDR2 SYGVNS, per germline. The CDR3 is 14 residues long. The trim removed 4 bases at V and 2 bases at J, leaving 3 bases unmatched. The CDR3 here is CASSGGQGPYEQYF. As DNA, the CDR3 is TGTGCCAGCAGTGGGGGACAGGGACCCTACGAGCAGTACTTC.

The chain links TRBV18 to TRBJ1-6, with D unresolved. The germline V and J ends were trimmed by 3 bases and 7 bases, with 16 bases remaining between them. This CDR3 contains 16 residues. Germline CDR1 is KGHSH and CDR2 is LQKENI. The CDR3 is CASSPLGLDDNSPLHF. The CDR3 DNA sequence: TGTGCCAGCTCACCCCTCGGGTTGGATGACAATTCACCCCTCCACTTT.

The chain recombines TRBV27 with TRBJ1-3; 8 bases line up with TRBD1. Germline V gene data show CDR1 as MNHEY and CDR2 as SMNVEV (reference sequence). Trimming took 6 bases from V and 5 from J; bases not matched to a gene: 9. The CDR3 consists of 15 residues. The CDR3 DNA reads TGTGCCAGCAGGTCCGGACAGGGTAGTCGAAACACCATATATTTT. This sequence encodes CASRSGQGSRNTIYF.

The chain uses TRBV28 and TRBJ2-7; D is unclear. The length of the CDR3 is 14 residues. V lost 10 bases and J lost 3, with 19 bases in between. The germline CDR1 and CDR2 sequences are MDHEN and SYDVKM. CDR3 amino acids: CATLSSPVVYEQYF. CDR3 nucleotide sequence: TGTGCCACGCTCTCTAGTCCGGTTGTCTACGAGCAGTACTTC.

This sequence joins TRBV7-2 and TRBJ1-3; 7 bases are a match to TRBD1. This CDR3 region has 14 residues. Trimming took 5 bases from V and 2 from J; bases not matched to a gene: 3. Germline V gives CDR1 SGHTA, CDR2 FQGNSA. The CDR3 here is CASSDRVAGNTIYF. DNA of the CDR3: TGTGCCAGCAGCGACAGGGTAGCTGGAAACACCATATATTTT.

The chain recombines TRBV28 with TRBJ2-3, with 9 bases matching TRBD2. V was pared by 2 bases and J by 5 bases, with 11 bases of the junction left unmatched. The germline V gene has CDR1 MDHEN and CDR2 SYDVKM. The CDR3 is 17 amino acids. For the CDR3, the DNA is TGTGCCAGCAGTTTAAAAAGGGCGGGGGGGCCAAGAGATACGCAGTATTTT. It translates to CASSLKRAGGPRDTQYF.